This T cell receptor (beta chain) came from a study of breast tumors, draining lymph nodes, adjacent tissues (dated by TCRdb to about 2016). About the full investigation: Breast cancer patients provided tumor, adjacent nontumor tissue and axillary lymph nodes, and the study compared the TCR beta repertoires across these three sources. The study was designed to assess the relationships and possible T-cell exchange between tumor, surrounding tissue and draining lymph node repertoires in human breast cancer.

General study outcomes and caveats: Tumor and nontumor tissue repertoires were significantly more similar in luminal-like than in basal-like breast cancer. Tumor T-cell repertoires showed less diversity than lymph node repertoires and more diversity than nontumor tissue repertoires, and tumor T-cell repertoires showed preferential V and J gene usage. The data were considered consistent with most tumor T cells being derived from the lymph node and subsequently expanding within tumor tissue. Rather than being directly demonstrated, the conclusion that tumor T cells originate in lymph nodes was presented as consistent with a hypothesis.

Sequenced on an Illumina HiSeq 2000. TCR beta chain libraries were generated by multiplex PCR amplification. High-throughput sequencing was used to analyze the amplified TCR beta chain products. The public reads were reanalyzed by TCRdb: fastp trimming at Q25, MiXCR alignment, in-frame beta chains only. Rows merge per CDR3 protein into single entries with the most common DNA and genes. This sample lists around 19,000 distinct CDR3 sequences; roughly 32% were detected once. Approximately 10% of the sample goes to the ten largest clones. This clonotype was counted only a few times. Its antigen is not yet known. The record has no base qualities; no much larger clone is one base away. Trimming leaves V shorter by 7 bases and J shorter by 2 bases, with the junction holding 23 bases beyond the gene matches. CDR1 and CDR2 (KGHSH, LQKENI) derive from the germline V gene. Taken from cysteine to phenylalanine, the CDR3 has 20 residues. The CDR3 DNA has 60 bases and is translated from base 1.

The TCR was taken from a female donor with breast cancer. Some clones in this sample may be carry-over from other donors' samples. This chain joins TRBV18 to TRBJ2-1; TRBD2 aligns with 7 central bases. Sequencing was performed on breast tumor tissue. In nucleotide form, the sequence is TGTGCCAGCTTGAGGGTAGCGGGTCTGGGATCGGGTTCCGCCTACAATGAGCAGTTCTTC. It is translated as CASLRVAGLGSGSAYNEQFF.